This TCR beta chain was observed in a study of blood T cell repertoires in COVID-19. Study as a whole: The United States, Italy and Spain provided the acute and convalescent COVID-19 samples.

Per the study methods: Amplifying reference gene primers gave estimates of nucleated cell counts. The repertoire was sequenced with immunoSEQ multiplex PCR; TCRdb's copy has only in-frame clones and lacks some. Clonal size and the V and J genes are those of that table, whereas D and trimming came from the DNA. This table holds 200,000 to 250,000 clones, 88% found once. Input material: PBMCs or T cells enriched from blood (not recorded which). The clonotype originates from a woman in her 50s with acute COVID-19.

In DNA form, the CDR3 reads TGTGCCAGTAGTATCCCCCCCCAGGGGTTTGATGGCTACACCTTC. Translated: CASSIPPQGFDGYTF. This chain joins TRBV19 and TRBJ1-2; weak D call: TRBD1 (6 bases). Germline CDR1 LNHDA, CDR2 SQIVND (reference sequence). V was shortened by 3 bases and J by 6 bases, with 17 bases between the two germline ends. The CDR3 spans 15 residues. Looking up the rest from reference TRBV19 and TRBJ1-2 gives the full variable domain: DGGITQSPKYLFRKEGQNVTLSCEQNLNHDAMYWYRQDPGQGLRLIYYSQIVNDFQKGDIAEGYSVSREKKESFPLTVTSAQKNPTAFYLCASSIPPQGFDGYTFGSGTRLTVV.